What follows are 27 T cell receptor beta chains derived from one specimen sequenced in a study of T cell changes during pregnancy in multiple sclerosis (dated by TCRdb to between 2018 and 2021). Libraries were built with the immunoSEQ multiplex PCR assay. Sourced from immuneACCESS, this table was stored by TCRdb with only in-frame sequences that have V and J called. A share of the clones is absent; for the studies checked, an unresolved V gene accounts for under half, and the remainder has no known explanation. The sample table contains under 95,000 clones; only one count was recorded for 80% to 95% of them. Jointly, the top ten make up approximately 2% of the sample. Sequencing was performed on peripheral blood, taken in the second trimester of pregnancy. The receptor set was obtained from a female donor with multiple sclerosis, enrolled in a pregnancy study.

J is TRBJ2-7 and V is TRBV11-2; possible D gene TRBD2, 6 bases. This CDR3 is built from 15 residues. V lost 9 bases and J lost 5, with 23 bases in between. Germline-derived CDR1 and CDR2 are SGHAT and FQNNGV. CDR3 protein: CASETVGGKTHEQYF. DNA of the CDR3: TGTGCCAGTGAGACCGTGGGAGGTAAGACCCACGAGCAGTACTTC.

The rearrangement joins TRBV9 to TRBJ2-3, with D possibly being TRBD1 (6 bases). The CDR3 extends over 14 amino acids. The V gene lost 4 bases and the J gene lost 1 base, with 10 bases spanning the gap. CDR1 and CDR2 from the germline V gene are SGDLS and YYNGEE. Here the CDR3 DNA reads TGTGCCAGCAGCAGGGGGTTAGGCACAGATACGCAGTATTTT. This encodes CASSRGLGTDTQYF. Full variable domain (rest looked up from reference TRBV9 and TRBJ2-3): DSGVTQTPKHLITATGQRVTLRCSPRSGDLSVYWYQQSLDQGLQFLIQYYNGEERAKGNILERFSAQQFPDLHSELNLSSLELGDSALYFCASSRGLGTDTQYFGPGTRLTVL.

This clone was recorded only once. The CDR3 DNA sequence: TGTGCCAGCAGCCCTAGCGGGAGGGCCCCAGATACGCAGTATTTT. Its protein product is CASSPSGRAPDTQYF. The rearrangement uses TRBV2 and TRBJ2-3, with 12 bases aligning to TRBD2. The V segment lost 6 bases and the J segment 4 bases; nucleotides outside the gene matches: 5. Germline loops: CDR1 SNHLY, CDR2 FYNNEI. The CDR3 is 15 residues long.

This chain connects TRBV5-5 to TRBJ1-2, with D tentatively TRBD1 (5 bases). This CDR3 comprises 14 residues. The V and J ends lost 2 bases and 4 bases respectively, with 12 bases between them. The V gene's germline CDR1 is SGHKS and CDR2 YYEKEE (reference sequence). CDR3 coding DNA: TGTGCCAGCAGCTTACGGCAGGGCCCCTATGGCTACACCTTC. The encoded protein is CASSLRQGPYGYTF.

The V and J genes are TRBV7-9 and TRBJ2-7; D unresolved. The length of the CDR3 is 15 residues. From germline, CDR1 is SEHNR and CDR2 FQNEAQ (reference sequence). The V gene lost 5 bases and the J gene lost 0 bases, with 14 bases spanning the gap. This chain's CDR3 is CASSLVGSNSYEQYF. The CDR3 coding sequence is TGTGCCAGCAGCCTGGTGGGCAGTAACTCCTACGAGCAGTACTTC. The entire variable domain, with the rest obtained from reference TRBV7-9 and TRBJ2-7, is as follows: DTGVSQNPRHKITKRGQNVTFRCDPISEHNRLYWYRQTLGQGPEFLTYFQNEAQLEKSRLLSDRFSAERPKGSFSTLEIQRTEQGDSAMYLCASSLVGSNSYEQYFGPGTRLTVT.

V usage is TRBV18 and J usage is TRBJ1-5, with a possible D match to TRBD1 (6 bases). Between the trimmed V and J ends, which lost 4 bases and 6 bases, there was a span of 10 bases. The CDR3 loop spans 13 amino acids. Per germline, CDR1 KGHSH and CDR2 LQKENI. The CDR3 is CASSLGQFQPQHF. Here the CDR3 DNA reads TGTGCCAGCTCACTAGGACAGTTTCAGCCCCAGCATTTT.

This chain connects TRBV15 to TRBJ1-3; 7 nucleotides align to TRBD1. The germline CDR1 and CDR2 sequences are LNHNV and YYDKDF (reference sequence). The CDR3 spans 15 residues. V was clipped by 6 bases and J by 2 bases; unmatched bases: 7. The CDR3 DNA is TGTGCCACCAGAGAGGGGGCAGGAGCTGGAAACACCATATATTTT. Its protein product is CATREGAGAGNTIYF.

The J gene is TRBJ2-7, the V gene TRBV7-6; tentative D call: TRBD1 (6 bases). Deletions cut 4 bases from V and 0 bases from J, with 10 bases between. The germline CDR1 and CDR2 sequences are SGHVS and FNYEAQ. CDR3 length equals 14 residues. CDR3 in DNA: TGTGCCAGCAGCTCGGAGACAGGCTCCTACGAGCAGTACTTC. It translates to CASSSETGSYEQYF.

The chain is built from TRBV5-4 and TRBJ1-1, with no clear D. Trimming took 0 bases from V and 4 from J, leaving 16 bases between them. There are 16 residues in the CDR3. Germline V CDR1 and CDR2: SGHNT, YYREEE (reference sequence). CDR3 in DNA: TGTGCCAGCAGCTTGGGCGGGGAGGAGCTGGGCACTGAAGCTTTCTTT. Encoded protein: CASSLGGEELGTEAFF.

The chain links TRBV5-4 to TRBJ1-4; no clear D gene. The CDR3 length is 13 residues. Germline lookup yields CDR1 SGHNT and CDR2 YYREEE (reference sequence). The V end lost 0 bases, the J end lost 5 bases, and 5 bases lay between the germline ends. The CDR3, as DNA: TGTGCCAGCAGCTTGGACGGGAATGAAAAACTGTTTTTT. Encoded protein: CASSLDGNEKLFF.

This sequence joins TRBV7-2 and TRBJ1-6; no definite D call. The germline V and J ends were trimmed by 1 base and 9 bases, with 25 bases remaining between them. CDR1 SGHTA and CDR2 FQGNSA come from the germline V gene. This CDR3 contains 19 residues. CDR3 DNA sequence: TGTGCCAGCAGCTTAGATCGGTTCGGGCCAGTCAATGGAGGTTCACCCCTCCACTTT. Amino acid sequence: CASSLDRFGPVNGGSPLHF.

V is TRBV6-4 and J is TRBJ2-3; 8 bases line up with TRBD1. With 6 bases clipped from V and 0 bases from J, the junction kept 5 bases outside the gene matches. Germline loops: CDR1 MRHNA, CDR2 SNTAGT. The CDR3 loop spans 15 amino acids. This chain's CDR3 is CASSPTGGSTDTQYF. CDR3 DNA: TGTGCCAGCAGCCCTACAGGGGGGAGCACAGATACGCAGTATTTT.

This chain joins TRBV27 and TRBJ2-7; maybe TRBD2 (6 bases). V was clipped by 8 bases and J by 2 bases, with 13 bases between them. The V gene's germline CDR1 is MNHEY and CDR2 SMNVEV (reference sequence). The CDR3 is made up of 13 amino acids. CDR3 region: CASSRDSTYEQYF. In DNA, the CDR3 is TGTGCCAGCTCCAGGGACTCGACCTACGAGCAGTACTTC.

The chain recombines TRBV28 with TRBJ1-5; TRBD1 is a possible D gene (5 bases). Germline V gene sequence: CDR1 MDHEN, CDR2 SYDVKM. V was cut by 8 bases and J by 7 bases, with 21 bases left in between. This CDR3 region has 15 residues. In DNA, the CDR3 is TGTGCCAGCCGGATGGGGGGGGGTTCGTGGCAGCCCCAGCATTTT. As protein: CASRMGGGSWQPQHF.

The table lists this clone with a few counts. The rearrangement links TRBV7-9 to TRBJ1-2; 7 bases line up with TRBD1. The CDR3 loop spans 15 amino acids. The J segment lost 7 bases and the V segment lost 0 bases, leaving 8 bases of the junction unmatched. Germline V gives CDR1 SEHNR, CDR2 FQNEAQ (reference sequence). For the CDR3, the DNA is TGTGCCAGCAGCTTAGCTCCGACAGGGAGGAGTGGCTACACCTTC. It codes for CASSLAPTGRSGYTF.

V usage is TRBV7-8 and J usage is TRBJ2-1, with a tentative D call TRBD2 (5 bases). The V end lost 4 bases, the J end lost 2 bases, and 15 bases lay between the germline ends. The germline gives CDR1 SGHVS, CDR2 FQNEAQ. The CDR3 spans 16 residues. The CDR3 reads CASSSSLEPTYNEQFF. The CDR3 DNA reads TGTGCCAGCAGCTCCTCACTAGAGCCAACCTACAATGAGCAGTTCTTC.

This chain links TRBV7-8 with TRBJ2-5; D uncertain. The CDR3 covers 14 residues. Trimming stripped 0 bases from V and 5 bases from J, with 10 bases between. CDR1 SGHVS and CDR2 FQNEAQ come from the germline V gene. This CDR3 is CASSLAASVETQYF. As DNA, the CDR3 is TGTGCCAGCAGCTTAGCGGCGAGCGTGGAGACCCAGTACTTC.

The genes are TRBV9 and TRBJ2-2; possible D gene TRBD2, 6 bases. The V gene lost 3 bases and the J gene lost 0 bases, with 9 bases spanning the gap. Per the germline V gene, CDR1 is SGDLS and CDR2 is YYNGEE. The length of the CDR3 is 15 residues. CDR3 nucleotides: TGTGCCAGCAGCGGTACTAGCCCGAACACCGGGGAGCTGTTTTTT. Translating gives CASSGTSPNTGELFF.

The chain links TRBV28 to TRBJ1-6; TRBD1 matches 8 bases. The CDR3 totals 19 residues. Unmatched junction bases numbered 19, after V lost 4 bases and J lost 8 bases. From germline, CDR1 is MDHEN and CDR2 SYDVKM. DNA of the CDR3: TGTGCCAGCAGTTCAGAGCAGTTCAGGGGGCGTAATAGTCATTCACCCCTCCACTTT. Protein: CASSSEQFRGRNSHSPLHF.

The chain links TRBV11-2 to TRBJ1-1; D remains ambiguous. CDR3 size: 13 residues. V was cut by 1 base and J by 1 base, with 4 bases left in between. Germline V lookup: CDR1 SGHAT, CDR2 FQNNGV. As DNA, the CDR3 is TGTGCCAGCAGCTTAGGCGGGAACACTGAAGCTTTCTTT. Protein product: CASSLGGNTEAFF.

The chain couples TRBV7-9 to TRBJ2-7, with 9 positions matching TRBD1. This CDR3 is 14 amino acids long. With V trimmed by 6 bases and J by 5 bases, 8 bases remained unmatched. CDR1 is SEHNR, CDR2 FQNEAQ, per germline (reference sequence). CDR3 region: CASRPPGQGNEQYF. The CDR3, as DNA: TGTGCCAGCAGACCCCCCGGACAGGGGAACGAGCAGTACTTC. Based on the CDR3 plus reference TRBV7-9 and TRBJ2-7, the full variable domain is DTGVSQNPRHKITKRGQNVTFRCDPISEHNRLYWYRQTLGQGPEFLTYFQNEAQLEKSRLLSDRFSAERPKGSFSTLEIQRTEQGDSAMYLCASRPPGQGNEQYFGPGTRLTVT.

This chain connects TRBV5-1 to TRBJ2-2; 14 bases align to TRBD2. Per the germline V gene, CDR1 is SGHRS and CDR2 is YFSETQ. The CDR3 is made up of 15 amino acids. V lost 4 bases, J lost 4 bases, and 0 bases stayed unmatched. The CDR3 sequence is CASSGTSGGTGELFF. CDR3 coding DNA: TGCGCCAGCAGCGGGACTAGCGGGGGCACCGGGGAGCTGTTTTTT.

The rearrangement joins TRBV18 to TRBJ2-1; possibly TRBD2 for D (5 bases). V was clipped by 5 bases and J by 10 bases, with 24 bases between them. Germline assignment: CDR1 KGHSH and CDR2 LQKENI. CDR3 length equals 16 residues. CDR3 in amino acids: CASSSFQGRTGGEQFF. DNA for the CDR3: TGTGCCAGCTCAAGTTTTCAAGGACGAACCGGAGGCGAGCAGTTCTTC. Looking up the rest from reference TRBV18 and TRBJ2-1 gives the full variable domain: NAGVMQNPRHLVRRRGQEARLRCSPMKGHSHVYWYRQLPEEGLKFMVYLQKENIIDESGMPKERFSAEFPKEGPSILRIQQVVRGDSAAYFCASSSFQGRTGGEQFFGPGTRLTVL.

The chain employs TRBV28 and TRBJ2-2, with D unclear. Trimming stripped 7 bases from V and 2 bases from J, with 8 bases between. Germline V lookup: CDR1 MDHEN, CDR2 SYDVKM. CDR3 length: 13 residues. The CDR3 region is CASNSENTGELFF. CDR3 sequence (DNA): TGTGCCAGCAATTCAGAAAACACCGGGGAGCTGTTTTTT. Full variable domain (rest looked up from reference TRBV28 and TRBJ2-2): DVKVTQSSRYLVKRTGEKVFLECVQDMDHENMFWYRQDPGLGLRLIYFSYDVKMKEKGDIPEGYSVSREKKERFSLILESASTNQTSMYLCASNSENTGELFFGEGSRLTVL.

Of note for this clone: Different DNA sequences within this sample yield the same CDR3. This chain links TRBV30 with TRBJ2-7; D gene ambiguous. V was cut by 0 bases and J by 5 bases, with 5 bases left in between. Germline assignment: CDR1 GTSNPN and CDR2 SVGIG (reference sequence). The CDR3 covers 11 residues. CDR3 loop: CAWSVLDEQYF. The CDR3 DNA reads as TGTGCCTGGAGTGTACTGGACGAGCAGTACTTC.

This clone was detected only a few times. The chain combines TRBV19 with TRBJ1-5, with 9 nucleotides matching TRBD1. Germline CDR1 LNHDA, CDR2 SQIVND (reference sequence). This CDR3 is built from 14 residues. The junction had 5 bases not matched to a gene; V was cut back by 6 bases and J by 5 bases. CDR3 region: CASRGQGNDQPQHF. In DNA, the CDR3 is TGTGCCAGTAGGGGACAGGGTAACGATCAGCCCCAGCATTTT.

The chain joins TRBV10-3 to TRBJ2-3; 7 nucleotides align to TRBD1. V was pared by 6 bases and J by 6 bases, with 18 bases of the junction left unmatched. From germline, CDR1 is ENHRY and CDR2 SYGVKD. CDR3 length: 17 residues. The CDR3 protein is CAISDPQWTGDHDTQYF. In DNA form, the CDR3 reads TGTGCCATCAGCGATCCCCAATGGACAGGTGATCACGATACGCAGTATTTT.